This TCR beta chain originates from a study of cytotoxic CD8 clonotypes in ibrutinib-treated CLL. For the study at large: Investigators reported roughly 25 partial and 2 complete responses; after median roughly 70 months, about 15 patients remained remitted and 12 progressed. Study findings and constraints: The clonality rise at ibrutinib response reflected private clonotype expansion.

As for this clone: Its matching antigen is unknown.

Cryopreserved PBMCs yielded around 2 micrograms of genomic DNA for TCR beta libraries. The table came from immunoSEQ multiplex PCR; TCRdb's copy has only in-frame clones and leaves some out. The sample has 300,000 or so clones; around 66% are singletons. V gave up 8 bases and J gave up 0 bases, with 14 bases separating them. This CDR3 contains 15 residues. Per the germline V gene, CDR1 is MNHEY and CDR2 is SMNVEV (reference sequence). The chain is built from TRBV27 and TRBJ2-1; a possible D gene is TRBD2 (6 bases). The specimen comprised PBMCs, sampled after 36 months of ibrutinib treatment. The receptor's source is a human donor with chronic lymphocytic leukemia. CDR3 protein: CASRSVGGSYNEQFF. DNA of the CDR3: TGTGCCAGCCGTTCAGTGGGGGGCTCCTACAATGAGCAGTTCTTC.